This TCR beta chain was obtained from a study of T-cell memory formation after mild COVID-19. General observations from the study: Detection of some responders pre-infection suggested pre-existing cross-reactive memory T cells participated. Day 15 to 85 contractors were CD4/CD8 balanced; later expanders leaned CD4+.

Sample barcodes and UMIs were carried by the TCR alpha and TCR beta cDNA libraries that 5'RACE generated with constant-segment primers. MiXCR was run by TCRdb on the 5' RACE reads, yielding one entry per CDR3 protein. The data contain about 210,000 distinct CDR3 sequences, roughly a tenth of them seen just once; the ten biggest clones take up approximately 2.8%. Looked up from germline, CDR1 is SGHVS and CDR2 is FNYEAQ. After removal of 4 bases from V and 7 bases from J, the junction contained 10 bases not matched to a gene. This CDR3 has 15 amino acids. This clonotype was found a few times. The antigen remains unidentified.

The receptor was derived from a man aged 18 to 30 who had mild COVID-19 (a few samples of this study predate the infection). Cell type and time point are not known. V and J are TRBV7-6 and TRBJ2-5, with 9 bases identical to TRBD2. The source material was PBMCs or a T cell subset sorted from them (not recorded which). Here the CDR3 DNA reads TGTGCCAGCAGCTCAACACTCCTTAGCGGGGGGACCCAGTACTTC. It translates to CASSSTLLSGGTQYF.